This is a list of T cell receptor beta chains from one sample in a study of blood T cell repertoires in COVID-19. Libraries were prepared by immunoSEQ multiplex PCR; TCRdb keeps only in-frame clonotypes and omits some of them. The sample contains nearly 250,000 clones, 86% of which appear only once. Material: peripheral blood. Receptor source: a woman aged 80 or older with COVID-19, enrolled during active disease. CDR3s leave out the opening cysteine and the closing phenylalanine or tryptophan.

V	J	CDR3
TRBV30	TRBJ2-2	AWRLVGNTGELF
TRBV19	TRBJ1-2	ASSQGTRPSG
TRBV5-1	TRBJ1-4	ASSKGQVAEKLF
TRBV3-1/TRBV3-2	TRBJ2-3	ASTLTSGTDTQY
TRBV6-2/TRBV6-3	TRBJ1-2	ASSYSDGSWVYGYT
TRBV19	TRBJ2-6	ASSIGSRSSGANVLT
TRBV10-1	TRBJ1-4	ASSVFSTQKLF
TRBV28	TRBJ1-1	ASSYGGLSTEAF
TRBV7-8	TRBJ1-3	ASSLSEQGYRNTIY
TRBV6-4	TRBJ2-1	ASSRPNHRGRSRNEQF
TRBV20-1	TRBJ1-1	SASSGATEAF
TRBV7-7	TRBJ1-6	ASSLDLRGNSPLH
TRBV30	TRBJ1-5	AWSVGGNNQPQH
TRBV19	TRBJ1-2	ASSTGLMVGVYGYT
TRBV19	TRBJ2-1	ASRVTGPYNEQF
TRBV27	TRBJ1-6	ASSLGQGGSLISPLH
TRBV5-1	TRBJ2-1	ASSTVAGTSYNEQF
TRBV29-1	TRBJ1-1	GLSEGLGAF
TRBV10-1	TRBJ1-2	ASSARAGPLGGYT
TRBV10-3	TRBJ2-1	AISEGGGAFDEQF
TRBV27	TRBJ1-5	ASGRTGSFINQPQH
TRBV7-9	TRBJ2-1	ASSLAIQAGGYNEQF
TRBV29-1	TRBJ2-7	SVEILAGGVYEQY
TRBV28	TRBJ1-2	ASRFTDRFGGGYT
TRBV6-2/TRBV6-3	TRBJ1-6	ASSYRGRGPNSPLH
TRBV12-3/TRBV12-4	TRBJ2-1	VTSTAGRDEQF